This T cell receptor (beta chain) is drawn from a study of blood T cells in healthy people across ages. As for this clonotype: The antigen is unknown.

A second about 7 to 12 cycle PCR used barcoded and J-beta primers. One entry per CDR3 protein, called by TCRdb with MiXCR from the 5' RACE reads. The top ten hold under 65% of the sample, which has approximately 360,000 distinct CDR3 sequences, about 52% seen once. The study's findings and limits: Age showed a roughly linear inverse relationship with TCR beta diversity per million T cells.

The CDR3 covers 16 residues. The germline CDR1 and CDR2 sequences are DFQATT and SNEGSKA (reference sequence). The V and J ends lost 1 base and 7 bases, in that order; junction bases with no gene match: 15. The chain employs TRBV20-1 and TRBJ2-7; 8 nucleotides align to TRBD2. The sample was blood. The receptor's source is a man aged 55 to 70 in good health. In nucleotides, the CDR3 is TGCAGTGCTAGAGGGGGAGAAAGCGGGAGAGCGGGAGAGCAGTACTTC. Translation: CSARGGESGRAGEQYF.